Listed here are 20 T cell receptor beta chains from one sample, sequenced in a study of Tregs in tolerant kidney transplant recipients. TCRdb's copy holds only in-frame clones and misses some; the assay was immunoSEQ multiplex PCR. This table holds roughly 120,000 clones, about 90% found once. The sequencing sample was made of CD4+ T cells from blood. Receptors originate from a human donor in good health.

The table lists this clone with a count of one. This chain joins TRBV11-2 and TRBJ2-1; TRBD1 aligns across 7 bases. J gave up 3 bases and V 7 bases, and 9 bases lay outside the gene matches. Germline CDR1 is SGHAT and CDR2 is FQNNGV. This CDR3 contains 15 residues. For the CDR3, the DNA is TGTGCCAGCACCCCCAAGACAGGGAGCTACAATGAGCAGTTCTTC. Its protein product is CASTPKTGSYNEQFF.

This clone is a singleton in its sample. The gene calls are TRBV4-1 and TRBJ2-7, with a possible D match to TRBD2 (5 bases). Trimming removed 4 bases from V and 0 bases from J, with 16 bases in between. Germline CDR1 and CDR2: MGHRA and YSYEKL. This CDR3 region has 16 residues. This CDR3 is CASSPSLGAPSYEQYF. The CDR3 DNA reads as TGCGCCAGCAGCCCCTCATTGGGAGCCCCCTCCTACGAGCAGTACTTC.

The chain has TRBV15 and TRBJ1-5, with 11 bases identical to TRBD1. Germline assignment: CDR1 LNHNV and CDR2 YYDKDF (reference sequence). Trimming took 3 bases from V and 6 from J; bases not matched to a gene: 4. This CDR3 spans 15 amino acids. The CDR3 bases are TGTGCCACCAGCAGCGGACAGGGGGCGGGTCAGCCCCAGCATTTT. Translated, it gives CATSSGQGAGQPQHF.

Only a few counts were recorded for this clone. The chain recombines TRBV6-1 with TRBJ2-3; weak D call: TRBD1 (6 bases). Trimming left V 1 base short and J 2 bases short, with 19 bases between. The CDR3 totals 18 residues. The V gene's germline CDR1 is MNHNS and CDR2 SASEGT. CDR3 residues: CASSEGNTGRGFTDTQYF. The CDR3 DNA follows: TGTGCCAGCAGTGAAGGGAATACAGGGAGAGGGTTCACAGATACGCAGTATTTT.

This sequence joins TRBV19 and TRBJ2-2; D might be TRBD1 or TRBD2, each matching 5 bases. CDR3 length: 16 residues. Germline assignment: CDR1 LNHDA and CDR2 SQIVND (reference sequence). Between the trimmed V and J ends, which lost 5 bases and 4 bases, there was a span of 17 bases. CDR3 nucleotides: TGTGCCAGTAGTTTCACCGGGACGAGAGGCACCGGGGAGCTGTTTTTT. Amino acid sequence: CASSFTGTRGTGELFF.

V usage is TRBV30 and J usage is TRBJ2-1; weak D call: TRBD2 (6 bases). Trimming took off 0 bases at V and 3 bases at J, with 12 bases between the two ends. Germline loops: CDR1 GTSNPN, CDR2 SVGIG (reference sequence). The CDR3 sequence is 15 residues long. CDR3 amino acids: CAWSVNRGSYNEQFF. The DNA of the CDR3 is TGTGCCTGGAGTGTCAATCGGGGGAGCTACAATGAGCAGTTCTTC.

The genes are TRBV9 and TRBJ2-3, with 12 bases identical to TRBD2. Germline-derived CDR1 and CDR2 are SGDLS and YYNGEE. V lost 2 bases and J lost 0; bases outside the gene matches: 1. The CDR3 runs 16 residues. CDR3 in DNA: TGTGCCAGCAGCGTCCTAGCGGGGGGGAGCACAGATACGCAGTATTTT. Translated, it gives CASSVLAGGSTDTQYF.

The chain uses TRBV6-5 and TRBJ2-7; TRBD2 aligns across 7 bases. The CDR3 runs 15 residues. Trimming took 1 base from V and 2 from J; bases not matched to a gene: 5. Germline V gene data show CDR1 as MNHEY and CDR2 as SVGAGI. CDR3 sequence (DNA): TGTGCCAGCAGTTACTTGGGCGGGGGTACCTACGAGCAGTACTTC. Translation: CASSYLGGGTYEQYF.

The chain has TRBV14 and TRBJ1-3; D is unclear. In germline, CDR1 is SGHDN, CDR2 FVKESK. The ends were cut back, 0 bases at V and 0 bases at J, with 9 bases in the middle. The CDR3 loop spans 16 amino acids. The CDR3 is CASSQERVRSGNTIYF. The CDR3 DNA follows: TGTGCCAGCAGCCAAGAACGAGTGCGCTCTGGAAACACCATATATTTT.

CDR3 DNA sequence: TGCGCCAGCAGCTTGGCAGGGTTAGGGGCCAACGTCCTGACTTTC. Residues: CASSLAGLGANVLTF. This chain connects TRBV5-1 to TRBJ2-6, with D maybe TRBD1 (5 bases). The V end was cut by 0 bases, the J end by 4 bases, with 8 bases between. CDR1 is SGHRS and CDR2 is YFSETQ in the germline V gene. The CDR3 runs 15 residues.

CDR3 region: CASRSGTYYNEQFF. In DNA, the CDR3 is TGTGCCAGCAGAAGCGGGACTTATTACAATGAGCAGTTCTTC. The chain has TRBV2 and TRBJ2-1; 7 nucleotides line up with TRBD2. Germline CDR1 SNHLY, CDR2 FYNNEI. V lost 6 bases, J lost 4 bases, and 6 bases stayed unmatched. The CDR3 runs to 14 residues.

This chain joins TRBV18 and TRBJ2-3, with 8 positions matching TRBD2. The ends lost 3 bases at V and 8 bases at J; junction bases unmatched: 10. Germline V gene lookup returns CDR1 KGHSH and CDR2 LQKENI. The CDR3 loop spans 15 amino acids. The CDR3 sequence: CASSPSGPAGGTQYF. The CDR3 coding sequence is TGTGCCAGCTCACCTTCGGGCCCGGCGGGAGGTACGCAGTATTTT.

The J gene is TRBJ2-4, the V gene TRBV11-3, with D tentatively TRBD1 or TRBD2 (5 bases each). The CDR3 length is 15 residues. The germline V gene encodes CDR1 SGHNT and CDR2 YENEEA. Trimming took off 4 bases at V and 1 base at J, with 11 bases between the two ends. CDR3 residues: CASSSGRSAKNIQYF. As DNA, the CDR3 is TGTGCCAGCAGCTCGGGACGGTCTGCCAAAAACATTCAGTACTTC.

This sequence joins TRBV20-1 and TRBJ1-1; D unresolved. The CDR3 covers 10 residues. Germline loops: CDR1 DFQATT, CDR2 SNEGSKA (reference sequence). Trimming removed 3 bases from V and 11 bases from J, with 10 bases in between. The CDR3 coding sequence is TGCAGTGCTAGGTTTGCTACGGCTTTCTTT. It translates to CSARFATAFF.

On this clone: This same CDR3 is encoded by further DNA sequences in the sample. This chain connects TRBV6-1 to TRBJ1-2; the match to TRBD1 covers 7 bases. The germline V gene encodes CDR1 MNHNS and CDR2 SASEGT. Losses at the gene ends were 5 bases for V and 2 bases for J; bases not matched to a gene: 2. The CDR3 loop spans 13 amino acids. For the CDR3, the DNA is TGTGCCAGCAGTCTGGGACAGAACTATGGCTACACCTTC. The encoded protein is CASSLGQNYGYTF.

J is TRBJ2-5 and V is TRBV29-1; D tentatively reads TRBD1 or TRBD2 (7 bases each). Trimming removed 4 bases at V and 5 bases at J, with 14 bases between. The germline V gene encodes CDR1 SQVTM and CDR2 ANQGSEA. This CDR3 has 13 amino acids. CDR3 amino acids: CSVGGQGGETQYF. DNA of the CDR3: TGCAGCGTTGGAGGGCAGGGGGGGGAGACCCAGTACTTC. The whole variable domain, remainder taken from reference TRBV29-1 and TRBJ2-5, is SAVISQKPSRDICQRGTSLTIQCQVDSQVTMMFWYRQQPGQSLTLIATANQGSEATYESGFVIDKFPISRPNLTFSTLTVSNMSPEDSSIYLCSVGGQGGETQYFGPGTRLLVL.

This chain joins TRBV29-1 and TRBJ2-2, with 16 positions matching TRBD2. Germline loops: CDR1 SQVTM, CDR2 ANQGSEA. Losses at the gene ends were 6 bases for V and 5 bases for J; bases not matched to a gene: 9. The CDR3 has 17 amino acids. The CDR3 sequence is CSVPGTSGGARTGELFF. CDR3 DNA: TGCAGCGTGCCCGGGACTAGCGGGGGGGCCCGAACCGGGGAGCTGTTTTTT.

Concerning this clone: The identical CDR3 is also encoded by other nucleotide sequences in the sample. The rearrangement uses TRBV5-6 and TRBJ2-1; D gene uncertain. Per germline, CDR1 SGHDT and CDR2 YYEEEE. Trimming removed 3 bases at V and 3 bases at J, with 7 bases between. This CDR3 is built from 13 residues. CDR3 DNA: TGTGCCAGCAGCTCCGGGCTCTACAATGAGCAGTTCTTC. Encoded protein: CASSSGLYNEQFF. Using reference TRBV5-6 and TRBJ2-1 for the parts outside the CDR3, the full variable domain is DAGVTQSPTHLIKTRGQQVTLRCSPKSGHDTVSWYQQALGQGPQFIFQYYEEEERQRGNFPDRFSGHQFPNYSSELNVNALLLGDSALYLCASSSGLYNEQFFGPGTRLTVL.

This chain uses TRBV18 with TRBJ1-1; 9 bases are a match to TRBD1. Trimming at V came to 2 bases and at J to 4 bases, leaving 5 bases not matched to a gene. Germline assignment: CDR1 KGHSH and CDR2 LQKENI. This CDR3 has 15 residues. CDR3 sequence: CASSPTGGLRTEAFF. The CDR3 nucleotides are TGTGCCAGCTCACCAACAGGGGGCTTGCGCACTGAAGCTTTCTTT.

This clone was observed once. This rearrangement joins TRBV5-1 to TRBJ2-5, with a weak D call TRBD1 (5 bases). This CDR3 has 14 residues. V shed 1 base and J shed 5 bases, with 12 bases lying between them. Germline V gives CDR1 SGHRS, CDR2 YFSETQ. The DNA of the CDR3 is TGCGCCAGCAGCTTGTCCAGGGCTCAGGAGACCCAGTACTTC. Protein: CASSLSRAQETQYF.